The 28 T cell receptor beta chains below all came from one sample that was sequenced in a study of blood T cells in healthy people across ages. Alongside a J-beta primer mix, a sample-barcoded 5' primer served in a second PCR lasting roughly 7 to 12 cycles. TCRdb reanalysed the 5' RACE reads using MiXCR and keeps one entry per CDR3 protein. Among roughly 700,000 distinct CDR3 sequences listed, 49% were seen once. Material: blood. The receptor set was obtained from a woman aged 60-75 years in good health.

The V and J genes are TRBV18 and TRBJ2-3; perhaps D is TRBD1 or TRBD2 (5 bases each). Deletions cut 1 base from V and 1 base from J, with 12 bases between. Germline V gene data show CDR1 as KGHSH and CDR2 as LQKENI. CDR3 size: 16 residues. CDR3 nucleotides: TGTGCCAGCTCACCACGTGGGCAGGGAGGCACAGATACGCAGTATTTT. Its protein product is CASSPRGQGGTDTQYF.

The chain is built from TRBV27 and TRBJ2-7, with a possible D match to TRBD2 (6 bases). This CDR3 comprises 14 residues. V lost 6 bases and J 0 bases, leaving 12 bases between the germline ends. Germline CDR1 is MNHEY and CDR2 is SMNVEV (reference sequence). The CDR3 region is CASRPRDFSYEQYF. CDR3 coding DNA: TGTGCCAGCAGACCCCGGGACTTCTCCTACGAGCAGTACTTC.

This clonotype was recorded a few times. The rearrangement uses TRBV29-1 and TRBJ1-3; D unresolved. Germline-derived CDR1 and CDR2 are SQVTM and ANQGSEA. Deletions cut 3 bases from V and 7 bases from J, with 10 bases between. The CDR3 has 12 residues. The CDR3 DNA is TGCAGCGTTGAGAGTCTCGAGAACACCATATATTTT. This encodes CSVESLENTIYF. Using reference TRBV29-1 and TRBJ1-3 for the parts outside the CDR3, the full variable domain is SAVISQKPSRDICQRGTSLTIQCQVDSQVTMMFWYRQQPGQSLTLIATANQGSEATYESGFVIDKFPISRPNLTFSTLTVSNMSPEDSSIYLCSVESLENTIYFGEGSWLTVV.

DNA of the CDR3: TGTGCCAGCAGCGCCTCGGTTGCTCGCGGGTCGGAAAAACTGTTTTTT. Translated: CASSASVARGSEKLFF. The chain uses TRBV7-2 and TRBJ1-4; D unresolved. Germline V gene data show CDR1 as SGHTA and CDR2 as FQGNSA. The CDR3 totals 16 residues. The V end was cut by 5 bases, the J end by 8 bases, with 21 bases between.

The V gene is TRBV28, the J gene TRBJ2-7; D not certain. With 3 bases removed from V and 10 bases from J, the gap between germline ends came to 13 bases. This CDR3 is 12 amino acids long. Germline V gives CDR1 MDHEN, CDR2 SYDVKM. The CDR3, as DNA: TGTGCCAGCAGTTTGAGGCGTTTAACCCAGTACTTC. It codes for CASSLRRLTQYF. The full variable domain, in which reference TRBV28 and TRBJ2-7 provide the parts outside the CDR3, is DVKVTQSSRYLVKRTGEKVFLECVQDMDHENMFWYRQDPGLGLRLIYFSYDVKMKEKGDIPEGYSVSREKKERFSLILESASTNQTSMYLCASSLRRLTQYFGPGTRLTVT.

A remark on this clonotype: At one of its ends the junction is not consistent with the germline gene, which may arise from a read error. This sequence joins TRBV5-1 and TRBJ2-7, with D perhaps assigned TRBD1 or TRBD2 (5 bases each). This CDR3 spans 15 amino acids. Germline V gene sequence: CDR1 SGHRS, CDR2 YFSETQ. This chain's CDR3 is CASSLEGRNSYEQYF. CDR3 DNA sequence: TGTGCCAGCAGTTTAGAGGGACGGAACTCCTACGAGCAGTACTTC.

The V gene is TRBV5-1, the J gene TRBJ2-7; no firm D call. Between the trimmed V and J ends, which lost 4 bases and 0 bases, there was a span of 17 bases. Germline lookup yields CDR1 SGHRS and CDR2 YFSETQ. The CDR3 sequence is 16 residues long. CDR3 DNA sequence: TGCGCCAGCAGCCTTAGAACCCAGGCCGACTCCTACGAGCAGTACTTC. Translation gives CASSLRTQADSYEQYF.

This clonotype was detected only once. J is TRBJ2-7 and V is TRBV28; the match to TRBD1 covers 10 bases. The CDR3 contains 15 residues. The germline CDR1 and CDR2 sequences are MDHEN and SYDVKM. V trimming: 3 bases; J trimming: 1 base; junction bases outside the gene matches: 3. CDR3 amino acids: CASSFWTGGSYEQYF. The CDR3 DNA sequence: TGTGCCAGCAGTTTCTGGACAGGGGGGTCCTACGAGCAGTACTTC.

The chain combines TRBV29-1 with TRBJ2-3; D perhaps matches TRBD2 (6 bases). V lost 3 bases to trimming and J lost 3 bases, with 10 bases between them. Germline V CDR1 and CDR2: SQVTM, ANQGSEA. There are 13 residues in the CDR3. Written as DNA, the CDR3 is TGCAGCGTTGAGACGGGGAGGACAGATACGCAGTATTTT. Translation: CSVETGRTDTQYF.

The chain uses TRBV9 and TRBJ1-1; TRBD1 matches 8 bases. Germline values: CDR1 SGDLS, CDR2 YYNGEE. J was trimmed by 6 bases and V by 1 base; bases with no gene match: 5. The CDR3 spans 14 residues. The CDR3 protein is CASSVRAGGPEAFF. CDR3 nucleotides: TGTGCCAGCAGCGTAAGGGCAGGGGGCCCTGAAGCTTTCTTT. Complete variable domain (other parts from reference TRBV9 and TRBJ1-1): DSGVTQTPKHLITATGQRVTLRCSPRSGDLSVYWYQQSLDQGLQFLIQYYNGEERAKGNILERFSAQQFPDLHSELNLSSLELGDSALYFCASSVRAGGPEAFFGQGTRLTVV.

This clonotype has a single count. V is TRBV27 and J is TRBJ2-3; D perhaps matches TRBD2 (6 bases). This CDR3 region has 15 residues. Trimming pared 5 bases from V and 2 bases from J, leaving 14 bases between. The V gene's germline CDR1 is MNHEY and CDR2 SMNVEV (reference sequence). CDR3 coding DNA: TGTGCCAGCAGTCAGACTAGTTACCCCACAGATACGCAGTATTTT. It translates to CASSQTSYPTDTQYF.

This chain connects TRBV5-1 to TRBJ2-3, with TRBD2 identical over 13 bases. The CDR3 spans 16 residues. J gave up 4 bases and V 0 bases, and 2 bases lay outside the gene matches. The germline CDR1 and CDR2 sequences are SGHRS and YFSETQ. CDR3 sequence: CASSLGTSGSPDTQYF. CDR3 sequence (DNA): TGCGCCAGCAGCTTGGGGACTAGCGGGAGCCCAGATACGCAGTATTTT.

The rearrangement joins TRBV4-3 to TRBJ2-1, with 7 positions matching TRBD1. Per the germline V gene, CDR1 is LGHNA and CDR2 is YSLEER. V lost 2 bases and J lost 9; bases outside the gene matches: 10. This CDR3 spans 15 amino acids. The CDR3 protein is CASSQQGEGFGEQFF. DNA of the CDR3: TGCGCCAGCAGCCAACAGGGGGAAGGCTTTGGTGAGCAGTTCTTC.

The CDR3 reads CASSLAGNGIEAFF. The CDR3 DNA reads TGCGCCAGCAGCTTGGCCGGGAACGGGATCGAAGCTTTCTTT. The chain couples TRBV5-1 to TRBJ1-1; the D is unclear. CDR1 and CDR2 (germline): SGHRS, YFSETQ. V lost 0 bases, J lost 8 bases, and 14 bases lay in between. CDR3 length equals 14 residues.

The gene calls are TRBV7-2 and TRBJ2-7; 11 nucleotides align to TRBD2. The J call may be wrong; the DNA end is better matched by TRBJ2-5. Germline CDR1 reads SGHTA; CDR2 reads FQGNSA. This CDR3 is 16 amino acids long. CDR3 coding DNA: TGTGCCAGCAGCGCAACTAGCGGGAGAGCCGGGCGGACCCAGTACTTC. Protein: CASSATSGRAGRTQYF.

This chain joins TRBV20-1 and TRBJ2-2, with a weak D call TRBD1 (6 bases). This CDR3 is 15 amino acids long. Germline CDR1 DFQATT, CDR2 SNEGSKA (reference sequence). Trimming left V 5 bases short and J 1 base short, with 14 bases between. The DNA of the CDR3 is TGCAGTGCTCCGAACAGGGATGGGAACACCGGGGAGCTGTTTTTT. It yields the protein CSAPNRDGNTGELFF.

This chain uses TRBV7-9 with TRBJ2-5; D gene ambiguous. Germline CDR1 reads SEHNR; CDR2 reads FQNEAQ (reference sequence). CDR3 length: 10 residues. DNA of the CDR3: TGTGCTTCAGAGCAAGAGACCCAGTACTTC. Its translation: CASEQETQYF.

The genes are TRBV30 and TRBJ2-3; 8 bases line up with TRBD2. V lost 2 bases, J lost 1 base, and 5 bases stayed unmatched. Germline values: CDR1 GTSNPN, CDR2 SVGIG (reference sequence). The CDR3 has 15 residues. CDR3 loop: CAWSTGLEGTDTQYF. The CDR3 nucleotides read TGTGCCTGGAGTACGGGACTAGAGGGCACAGATACGCAGTATTTT.

The chain links TRBV10-3 to TRBJ2-5; 10 nucleotides match TRBD2. The ends lost 3 bases at V and 6 bases at J; junction bases unmatched: 10. Germline-derived CDR1 and CDR2 are ENHRY and SYGVKD. CDR3 length equals 16 residues. The CDR3 coding sequence is TGTGCCATCAGTGATAACGAGGCTAGCGGGAGACAGACCCAGTACTTC. It specifies CAISDNEASGRQTQYF.

This clonotype showed up just a few times. The J gene is TRBJ2-7, the V gene TRBV27, with D possibly matching TRBD2 (5 bases). V gave up 5 bases and J gave up 4 bases, with 12 bases separating them. The CDR3 length is 13 residues. Germline CDR1 MNHEY, CDR2 SMNVEV (reference sequence). As DNA, the CDR3 is TGTGCCAGCAGTCTTGGGTGGAGGTACGAGCAGTACTTC. Translating it yields CASSLGWRYEQYF.

This chain joins TRBV29-1 and TRBJ1-2, with D unresolved. The CDR3 runs to 13 residues. Trimming took off 4 bases at V and 1 base at J, with 10 bases between the two ends. Germline V gene data show CDR1 as SQVTM and CDR2 as ANQGSEA. DNA of the CDR3: TGCAGCGTTGGTGGCAGCTATAACTATGGCTACACCTTC. Translating gives CSVGGSYNYGYTF.

This clonotype has just a few counts. The chain links TRBV12-3 or TRBV12-4 to TRBJ2-5, with no clear D. This CDR3 contains 13 residues. With 1 base removed from V and 5 bases from J, the gap between germline ends came to 8 bases. The CDR3: CASSLGSRETQYF. CDR3 coding DNA: TGTGCCAGCAGTTTAGGCAGTAGGGAGACCCAGTACTTC.

V gene TRBV6-5 combines with J gene TRBJ2-1; the match to TRBD2 covers 8 bases. Germline CDR1 MNHEY, CDR2 SVGAGI. The junction had 4 bases not matched to a gene; V was cut back by 2 bases and J by 4 bases. This CDR3 has 15 residues. The CDR3, as DNA: TGTGCCAGCAGTTACCAAGCGGGAGATTACAATGAGCAGTTCTTC. Protein: CASSYQAGDYNEQFF.

This rearrangement joins TRBV2 to TRBJ1-1, with D hard to call. V was clipped by 8 bases and J by 4 bases, with 8 bases between them. Looked up from germline, CDR1 is SNHLY and CDR2 is FYNNEI. The CDR3 has 11 amino acids. CDR3 sequence reads: CASGYGTEAFF. The CDR3 DNA is TGTGCCAGCGGGTACGGCACTGAAGCTTTCTTT.

The V call is TRBV15, the J call TRBJ2-1, with D perhaps matching TRBD2 (5 bases). V was pared by 4 bases and J by 12 bases, with 16 bases between. Germline assignment: CDR1 LNHNV and CDR2 YYDKDF (reference sequence). The CDR3 has 13 amino acids. CDR3 residues: CATSTLGREGQFF. The CDR3 nucleotides read TGTGCCACCAGCACCCTAGGGAGAGAGGGGCAGTTCTTC.

This rearrangement joins TRBV28 to TRBJ2-3; 9 nucleotides align to TRBD1. The CDR3 extends over 16 amino acids. Germline CDR1 and CDR2: MDHEN and SYDVKM. Trimming removed 4 bases from V and 4 bases from J; junction bases left unmatched: 9. The CDR3 DNA follows: TGTGCCAGCAGTTCCTCCGGGACAGGGTATTCAGATACGCAGTATTTT. It yields the protein CASSSSGTGYSDTQYF.

This chain links TRBV7-2 with TRBJ2-5; D possibly corresponds to TRBD1 (6 bases). The CDR3 runs to 15 residues. CDR1 SGHTA and CDR2 FQGNSA come from the germline V gene. Trimming took 3 bases from V and 11 from J, leaving 22 bases between them. The chain's CDR3 is CASSLDRKVYEEQYF. CDR3 DNA sequence: TGTGCCAGCAGCTTGGACAGAAAGGTCTACGAAGAGCAGTACTTC. Drawing the rest from reference TRBV7-2 and TRBJ2-5, the complete variable domain is GAGVSQSPSNKVTEKGKDVELRCDPISGHTALYWYRQSLGQGLEFLIYFQGNSAPDKSGLPSDRFSAERTGGSVSTLTIQRTQQEDSAVYLCASSLDRKVYEEQYFGPGTRLLVL.

The rearrangement joins TRBV7-2 to TRBJ2-2; D is unresolved. V lost 3 bases, J lost 0 bases, and 11 bases lay in between. This CDR3 has 16 amino acids. Germline V gene sequence: CDR1 SGHTA, CDR2 FQGNSA. CDR3 amino acids: CASSLSRRTNTGELFF. The DNA for the CDR3 is TGTGCCAGCAGCTTGTCGAGAAGAACGAACACCGGGGAGCTGTTTTTT.